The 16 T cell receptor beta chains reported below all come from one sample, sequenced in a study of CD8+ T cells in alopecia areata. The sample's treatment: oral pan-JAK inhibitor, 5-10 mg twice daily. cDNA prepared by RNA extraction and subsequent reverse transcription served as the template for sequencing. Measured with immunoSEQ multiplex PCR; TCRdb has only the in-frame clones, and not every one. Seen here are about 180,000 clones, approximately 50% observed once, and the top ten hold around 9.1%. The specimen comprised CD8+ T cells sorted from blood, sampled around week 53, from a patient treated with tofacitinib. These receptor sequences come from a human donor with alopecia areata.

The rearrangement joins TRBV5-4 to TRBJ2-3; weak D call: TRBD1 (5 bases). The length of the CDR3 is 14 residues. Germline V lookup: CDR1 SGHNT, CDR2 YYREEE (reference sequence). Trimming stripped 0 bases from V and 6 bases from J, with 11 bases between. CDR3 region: CASSLDIQADTQYF. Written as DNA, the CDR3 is TGTGCCAGCAGCTTGGACATACAGGCGGATACGCAGTATTTT.

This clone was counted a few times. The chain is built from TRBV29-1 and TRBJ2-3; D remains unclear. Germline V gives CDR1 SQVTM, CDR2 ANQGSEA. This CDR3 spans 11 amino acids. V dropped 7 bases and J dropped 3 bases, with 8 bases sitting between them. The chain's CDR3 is CSAGSTDTQYF. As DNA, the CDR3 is TGCAGCGCTGGATCAACAGATACGCAGTATTTT.

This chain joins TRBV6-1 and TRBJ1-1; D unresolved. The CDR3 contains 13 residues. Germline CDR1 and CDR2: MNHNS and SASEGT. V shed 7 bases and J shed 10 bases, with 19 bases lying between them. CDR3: CASIPRRVRGAFF. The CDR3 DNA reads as TGTGCCAGCATTCCCCGCCGGGTCCGTGGAGCTTTCTTT.

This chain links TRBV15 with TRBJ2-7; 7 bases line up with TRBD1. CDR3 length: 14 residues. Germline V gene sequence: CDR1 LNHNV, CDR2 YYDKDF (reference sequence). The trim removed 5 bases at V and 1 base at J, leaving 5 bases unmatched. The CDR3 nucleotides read TGTGCCACCAGCCTGACAGGGATATCCTACGAGCAGTACTTC. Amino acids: CATSLTGISYEQYF.

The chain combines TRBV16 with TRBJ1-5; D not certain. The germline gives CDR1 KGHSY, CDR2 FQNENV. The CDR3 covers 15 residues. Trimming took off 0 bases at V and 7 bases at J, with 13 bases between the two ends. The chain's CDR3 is CASSQSAAGGQPQHF. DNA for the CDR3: TGTGCCAGCAGCCAATCGGCGGCAGGTGGACAGCCCCAGCATTTT.

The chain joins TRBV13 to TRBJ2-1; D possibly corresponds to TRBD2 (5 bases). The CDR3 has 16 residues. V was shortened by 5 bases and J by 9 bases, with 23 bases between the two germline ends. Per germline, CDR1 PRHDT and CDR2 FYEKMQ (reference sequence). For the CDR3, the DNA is TGTGCCAGCAGCCCAGAAAGCCGGGATATCCGTGGTGAGCAGTTCTTC. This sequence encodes CASSPESRDIRGEQFF. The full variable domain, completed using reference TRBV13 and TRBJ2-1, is AAGVIQSPRHLIKEKRETATLKCYPIPRHDTVYWYQQGPGQDPQFLISFYEKMQSDKGSIPDRFSAQQFSDYHSELNMSSLELGDSALYFCASSPESRDIRGEQFFGPGTRLTVL.

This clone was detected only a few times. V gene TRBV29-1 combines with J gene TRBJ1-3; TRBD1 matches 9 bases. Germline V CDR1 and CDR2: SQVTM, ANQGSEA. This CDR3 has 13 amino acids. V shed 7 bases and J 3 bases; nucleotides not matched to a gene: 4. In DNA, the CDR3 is TGCAGCGCAGTGGGACAGGGTGGAAACACCATATATTTT. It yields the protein CSAVGQGGNTIYF.

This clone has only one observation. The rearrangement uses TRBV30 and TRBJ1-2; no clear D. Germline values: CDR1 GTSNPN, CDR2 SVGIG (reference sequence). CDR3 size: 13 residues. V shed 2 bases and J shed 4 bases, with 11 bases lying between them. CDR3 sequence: CAWSTRGGYGYTF. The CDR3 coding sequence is TGTGCCTGGAGTACCAGAGGTGGCTATGGCTACACCTTC.

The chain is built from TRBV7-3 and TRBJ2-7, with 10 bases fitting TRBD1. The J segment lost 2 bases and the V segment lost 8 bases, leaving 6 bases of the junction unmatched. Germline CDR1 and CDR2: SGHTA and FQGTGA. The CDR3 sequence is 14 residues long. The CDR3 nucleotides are TGTGCCAGCGCTTTGGGACAGGGGACCTACGAGCAGTACTTC. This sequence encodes CASALGQGTYEQYF.

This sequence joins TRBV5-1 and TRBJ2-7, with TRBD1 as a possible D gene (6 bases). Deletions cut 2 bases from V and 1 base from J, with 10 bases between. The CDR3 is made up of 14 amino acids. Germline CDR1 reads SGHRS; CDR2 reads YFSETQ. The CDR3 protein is CASSFMDSSYEQYF. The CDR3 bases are TGCGCCAGCAGCTTTATGGACAGTTCCTACGAGCAGTACTTC. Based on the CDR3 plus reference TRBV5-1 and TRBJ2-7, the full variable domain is KAGVTQTPRYLIKTRGQQVTLSCSPISGHRSVSWYQQTPGQGLQFLFEYFSETQRNKGNFPGRFSGRQFSNSRSEMNVSTLELGDSALYLCASSFMDSSYEQYFGPGTRLTVT.

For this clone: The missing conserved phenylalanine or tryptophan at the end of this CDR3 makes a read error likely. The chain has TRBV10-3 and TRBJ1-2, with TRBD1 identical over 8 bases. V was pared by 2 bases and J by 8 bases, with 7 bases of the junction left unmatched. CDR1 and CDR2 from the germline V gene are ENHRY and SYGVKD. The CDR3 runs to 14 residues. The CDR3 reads CAISEPGQGRGYTL. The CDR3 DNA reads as TGTGCCATCAGTGAGCCAGGACAGGGTCGGGGCTACACCCTC.

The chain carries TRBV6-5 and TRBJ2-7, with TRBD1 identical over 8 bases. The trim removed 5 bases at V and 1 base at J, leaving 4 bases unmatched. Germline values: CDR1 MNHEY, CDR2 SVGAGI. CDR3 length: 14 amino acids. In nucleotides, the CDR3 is TGTGCCAGCAGTGCGGGACAGGTGTCCTACGAGCAGTACTTC. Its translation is CASSAGQVSYEQYF.

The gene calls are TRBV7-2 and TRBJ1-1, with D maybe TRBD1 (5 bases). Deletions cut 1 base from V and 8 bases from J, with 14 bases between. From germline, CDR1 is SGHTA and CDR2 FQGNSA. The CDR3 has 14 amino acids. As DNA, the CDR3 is TGTGCCAGCAGCTTAGGAATGGGGGAGAGAGAAGCTTTCTTT. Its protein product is CASSLGMGEREAFF.

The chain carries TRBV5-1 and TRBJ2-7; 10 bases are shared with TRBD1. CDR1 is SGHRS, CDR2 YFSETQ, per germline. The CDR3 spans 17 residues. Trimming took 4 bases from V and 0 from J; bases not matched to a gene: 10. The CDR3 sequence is CASSQAPGQGSSYEQYF. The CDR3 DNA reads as TGCGCCAGCAGCCAAGCGCCGGGACAGGGGAGCTCCTACGAGCAGTACTTC.

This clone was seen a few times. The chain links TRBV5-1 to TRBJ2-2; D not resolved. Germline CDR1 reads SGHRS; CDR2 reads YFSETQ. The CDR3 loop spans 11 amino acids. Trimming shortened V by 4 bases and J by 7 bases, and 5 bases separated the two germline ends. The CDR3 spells CASSRNGELFF. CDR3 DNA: TGCGCCAGCAGCCGAAACGGGGAGCTGTTTTTT.

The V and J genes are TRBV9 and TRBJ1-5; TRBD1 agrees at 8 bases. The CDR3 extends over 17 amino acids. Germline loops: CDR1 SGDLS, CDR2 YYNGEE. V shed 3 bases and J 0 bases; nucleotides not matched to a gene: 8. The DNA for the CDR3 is TGTGCCAGCAGCGCCGGACAGGGCCTCTATAGCAATCAGCCCCAGCATTTT. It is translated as CASSAGQGLYSNQPQHF.